Listed here is a single TCR beta chain. The target antigen is unknown. TCRdb reanalyzed the 5' RACE reads, giving one entry per CDR3 protein sequence and no DNA. Its clone listing holds over 200,000 distinct CDR3 sequences. The sample originates from a study of monozygotic twins with inflammatory bowel disease. Study-level points and caveats: Nothing supported a single strong signal or clonotype that was associated with IBD.

CDR1 and CDR2 from the germline V gene are SGHAT and FQNNGV. The CDR3 has 18 amino acids. The J gene is TRBJ2-7, the V gene TRBV11-2; as DNA is missing, the TRBD2 call by TCRdb cannot be tested. This sequence originates from a human donor with ulcerative colitis or Crohn's disease, or a healthy co-twin of an affected twin (not recorded which). What was sequenced was blood. The CDR3 is CASSLGGILAGRPYEQYF.